Below, one T cell receptor beta chain is given with its context. CDR3 length equals 14 residues. Trimming cost V 0 bases and J 6 bases, with 9 bases left between them. Germline-derived CDR1 and CDR2 are SGDLS and YYNGEE. This sample is drawn from a study of blood T cell repertoires in COVID-19. In the study's own analysis: Scientists estimated how many nucleated cells there were by amplifying reference gene primers. Libraries were prepared by immunoSEQ multiplex PCR; TCRdb keeps only in-frame clonotypes and omits some of them. Clone size and the V and J calls come from that table; the DNA yielded D and trimming. The table shows roughly 150,000 clones, with approximately 78% occurring only once.

The genes are TRBV9 and TRBJ2-2; D might be TRBD2 (6 bases). The sequenced sample consisted of peripheral blood. This sequence originates from a human donor in a cohort sampled during active COVID-19. The CDR3 nucleotides read TGTGCCAGCAGCGTAGGAGGAGGGCCCGGGGAGCTGTTTTTT. Translating gives CASSVGGGPGELFF.